This T cell receptor beta chain was recorded in a study of response to subunit inactivated influenza vaccine. The study, taken as a whole, reports: Authors suggested each seasonal flu vaccination may recruit only limited numbers of new T cells.

The CDR3 sequence is 16 residues long. Trimming at V came to 2 bases and at J to 2 bases, leaving 5 bases not matched to a gene. Germline assignment: CDR1 LNHDA and CDR2 SQIVND (reference sequence). This clonotype was observed at least ten times. Its antigen is still unknown. TCRdb called the RT-PCR reads again in MiXCR, with one record for every CDR3 protein. This table has hundreds of thousands of distinct CDR3 sequences, 7.5% to 8.5% appearing once. This specimen was PBMCs from blood, taken less than 30 months after vaccination. The chain has TRBV19 and TRBJ2-1; 8 nucleotides agree with TRBD2. This TCR was sampled from a man aged 45-69 years who received an inactivated influenza vaccine. The chain's CDR3 is CASSINLAGPYNEQFF. Written as DNA, the CDR3 is TGTGCCAGTAGTATAAACCTAGCGGGCCCCTACAATGAGCAGTTCTTC.